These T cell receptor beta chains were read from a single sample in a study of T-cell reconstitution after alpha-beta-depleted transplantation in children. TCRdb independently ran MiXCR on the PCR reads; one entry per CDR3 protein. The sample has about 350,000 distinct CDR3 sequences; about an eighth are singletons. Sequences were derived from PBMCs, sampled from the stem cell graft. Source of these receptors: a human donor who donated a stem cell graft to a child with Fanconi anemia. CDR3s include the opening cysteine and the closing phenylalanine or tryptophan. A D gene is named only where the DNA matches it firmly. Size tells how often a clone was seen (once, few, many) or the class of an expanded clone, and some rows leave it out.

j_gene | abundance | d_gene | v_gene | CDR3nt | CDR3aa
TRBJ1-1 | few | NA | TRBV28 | TGTGCCAGCAGTTTACAAACCTCCACTGAAGCTTTCTTT | CASSLQTSTEAFF
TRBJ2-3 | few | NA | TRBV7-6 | TGTGCCAGCACCCCTGCGGGGGCCGCTCCAGATACGCAGTATTTT | CASTPAGAAPDTQYF
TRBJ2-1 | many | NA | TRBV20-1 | TGCAGTGCTGAGGGAACTTACGATGAGCAGTTCTTC | CSAEGTYDEQFF
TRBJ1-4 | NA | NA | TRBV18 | TGTGCCAGCTCACCGCGACAGGCCAGTGAAAAACTGTTTTTT | CASSPRQASEKLFF
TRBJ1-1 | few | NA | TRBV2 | TGTGCCAGCATTTTAGGGAACACTGAAGCTTTCTTT | CASILGNTEAFF
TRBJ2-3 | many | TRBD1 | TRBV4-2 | TGTGCCAGCAGCCTATTTTCCGGGACAGGCACAGATACGCAGTATTTT | CASSLFSGTGTDTQYF
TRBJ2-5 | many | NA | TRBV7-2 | TGTGCCAGCAGCTCGACGAGCGAGACCCAGTACTTC | CASSSTSETQYF
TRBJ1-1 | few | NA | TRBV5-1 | TGCGCCAGCAGCCCAGGTCCAGAGGAGCAGAACACTGAAGCTTTCTTT | CASSPGPEEQNTEAFF
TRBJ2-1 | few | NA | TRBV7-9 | TGTGCCAGCAGCTTAATGGCACAGGGCAATGAGCAGTTCTTC | CASSLMAQGNEQFF
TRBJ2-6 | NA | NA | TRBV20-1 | TGCAGTGCTAGCGGGTTTCGTTCTGGGGCCAACGTCCTGACTTTC | CSASGFRSGANVLTF
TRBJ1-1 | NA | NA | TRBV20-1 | TGCAGTGCTAGAGCCTCTCAGGGGTCAGGCAACACTGAAGCTTTCTTT | CSARASQGSGNTEAFF
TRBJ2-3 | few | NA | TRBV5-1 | TGCGCCAGCAGCGGGGGGGGGCAAACAGATACGCAGTATTTT | CASSGGGQTDTQYF
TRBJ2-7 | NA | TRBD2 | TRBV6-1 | TGTGCCAGCAGCCCCCGTCAGGGAGGGGCCTACGAGCAGTACTTC | CASSPRQGGAYEQYF
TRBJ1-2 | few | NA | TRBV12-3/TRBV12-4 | TGTGCCAGCAGTTTCGCTTATCCGGATGGCTACACCTTC | CASSFAYPDGYTF
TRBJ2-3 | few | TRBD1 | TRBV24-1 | TGTGCCACCAGTGACTGGACAGGTTCCACAGATACGCAGTATTTT | CATSDWTGSTDTQYF
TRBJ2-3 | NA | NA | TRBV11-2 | TGTGCCAGCAGCTTAGCCAGGCGCACAGATACGCAGTATTTT | CASSLARRTDTQYF
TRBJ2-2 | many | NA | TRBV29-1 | TGCAGCGTAGGCAGTTTGAACACCGGGGAGCTGTTTTTT | CSVGSLNTGELFF
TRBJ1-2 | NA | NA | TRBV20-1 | TGCAGTGCTATAGGAAACGCTAACTATGGCTACACCTTC | CSAIGNANYGYTF
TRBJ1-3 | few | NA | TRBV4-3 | TGCGCCAGCAGCCCCAACCTACAGGGAGGATCTGGAAACACCATATATTTT | CASSPNLQGGSGNTIYF
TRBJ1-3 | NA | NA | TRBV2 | TGTGCCAGTGAAAAGGGGGGTTCTGGAAACACCATATATTTT | CASEKGGSGNTIYF
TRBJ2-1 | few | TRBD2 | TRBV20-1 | TGCAGTGCTGGGACTAGCGGGGCCTCAAGCTCCTACAATGAGCAGTTCTTC | CSAGTSGASSSYNEQFF
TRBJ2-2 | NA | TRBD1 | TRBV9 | TGTGCCAGCAGATACGGGACAGGGAACACCGGGGAGCTGTTTTTT | CASRYGTGNTGELFF
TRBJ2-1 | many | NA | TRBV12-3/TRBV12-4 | TGTGCCAGCAGCCCATTAGGGGGGTACAATGAGCAGTTCTTC | CASSPLGGYNEQFF
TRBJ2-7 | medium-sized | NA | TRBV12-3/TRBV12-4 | TGTGCCAGCAGTTCGGGTTACTACGAGCAGTACTTC | CASSSGYYEQYF
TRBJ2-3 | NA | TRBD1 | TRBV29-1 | TGCAGCGGGGACAGGGTAGGAAATGTGGATACGCAGTATTTT | CSGDRVGNVDTQYF
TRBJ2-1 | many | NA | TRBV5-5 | TGTGCCAGCAGCCTTAGGGAAGCCTACTCCTACAATGAGCAGTTCTTC | CASSLREAYSYNEQFF
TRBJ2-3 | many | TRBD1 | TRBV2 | TGTGCCAGCAGCCAACAGGGGGATACGCAGTATTTT | CASSQQGDTQYF
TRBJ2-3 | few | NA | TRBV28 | TGTGCCAGCAGTTCTCTCTCGGATACGCAGTATTTT | CASSSLSDTQYF
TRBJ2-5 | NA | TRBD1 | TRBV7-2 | TGTGCCAGCAGCTTAGACAGGGGGCGGGTAGAGACCCAGTACTTC | CASSLDRGRVETQYF
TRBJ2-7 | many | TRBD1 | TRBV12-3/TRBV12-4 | TGTGCCAGCACCGTACAGGGGGCGTACGAGCAGTACTTC | CASTVQGAYEQYF
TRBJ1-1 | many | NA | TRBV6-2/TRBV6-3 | TGTGCCAGCGTTATGGGGGAATTGAACACTGAAGCTTTCTTT | CASVMGELNTEAFF
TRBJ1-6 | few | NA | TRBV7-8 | TGTGCCAGCAGCGCCCGACAGGCTACAAGCTCCTATAATTCACCCCTCCACTTT | CASSARQATSSYNSPLHF
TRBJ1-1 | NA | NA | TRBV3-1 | TGTGCCAGCAGCCAAGGCCGGGGGGTAGGCACTGAAGCTTTCTTT | CASSQGRGVGTEAFF
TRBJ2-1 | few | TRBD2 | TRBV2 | TGTGCCAGCAGATTGAGATGGACTAGCGGGGGGACGAGCTCCTACAATGAGCAGTTCTTC | CASRLRWTSGGTSSYNEQFF
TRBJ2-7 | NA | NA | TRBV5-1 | TGCGCCAGCAGCTCCCAGGGCGTAGACGAGCAGTACTTC | CASSSQGVDEQYF
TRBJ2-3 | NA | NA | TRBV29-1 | TGCAGCGTAGACGAGAGCACAGATACGCAGTATTTT | CSVDESTDTQYF
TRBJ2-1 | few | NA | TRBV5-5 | TGTGCCAGCAGCTCTCAGGGGCTCAAAATACTCGGAGGGGTCTTC | CASSSQGLKILGGVF
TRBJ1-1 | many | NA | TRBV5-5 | TGTGCCAGCAGTCGGACCGACCCAGGGGCTTTGAACACTGAAGCTTTCTTT | CASSRTDPGALNTEAFF
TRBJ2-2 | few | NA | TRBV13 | TGTGCCAGCAGCCCCGGCTTATTGAACACCGGGGAGCTGTTTTTT | CASSPGLLNTGELFF
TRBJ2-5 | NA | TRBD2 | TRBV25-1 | TGTGCCAGCAGTGAATCGGGAGGAAAAGAGACCCAGTACTTC | CASSESGGKETQYF
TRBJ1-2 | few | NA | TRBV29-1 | TGCAGCGTGCGACAGATAGCTCACAACTATGGCTACACCTTC | CSVRQIAHNYGYTF
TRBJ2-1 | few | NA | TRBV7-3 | TGTGCCAGCAGCTTAGGAGAGGGGAATGAGCAGTTCTTC | CASSLGEGNEQFF